Below, one T cell receptor beta chain is given with its context. The data were taken from a study of regulatory T cells in long-lasting Graves disease. CDR3 length: 17 residues. J gave up 2 bases and V 4 bases, and 10 bases lay outside the gene matches. Germline loops: CDR1 SGHVS, CDR2 FQNEAQ. As for time point: persistent/refractory GD, antithyroid drugs over 5 years with positive TRAb. PBMC RNA was the source of the TCR library. To make TCR beta libraries, researchers used iRepertoire HTBI primers and Arm-PCR of CDR3 regions. Source study methods: Identification of gene segments yielded some 60 TRBV and 12 to 15 TRBJ across samples. TCRdb re-called the multiplex PCR reads with MiXCR, one entry per CDR3 protein. These V and J calls originate from TCRdb's pipeline instead of the authors' own analysis. There are roughly 450,000 distinct CDR3 sequences in the sample; under 25% occur only once, and about 7.8% lies in the top ten.

The source of this sequence is a female donor with Graves disease. The chain links TRBV7-8 to TRBJ2-2; 7 bases line up with TRBD2. The input for sequencing was peripheral blood mononuclear cells (PBMCs), taken when the disease was refractory, from a patient treated with antithyroid drugs. The CDR3 nucleotides read TGTGCCAGCAGCTCGGGTAGCCTAGCGGTAAACACCGGGGAGCTGTTTTTT. It translates to CASSSGSLAVNTGELFF.